This T cell receptor (beta chain) was identified in a study of shared clonotypes between healthy human individuals. The table came from immunoSEQ multiplex PCR; TCRdb's copy has only in-frame clones and leaves some out. The repertoire has 1.5 million to 2.5 million clones, 85% to 95% of them found once; the top ten carry approximately 1.2%. Naive CD8 cells comprised CD45RO-negative, CCR7-positively selected cells, excluding terminally differentiated effector memory CD45RA+ cells. Germline values: CDR1 LNHNV, CDR2 YYDKDF (reference sequence). This CDR3 is 17 amino acids long. Trimming took 6 bases from V and 0 from J, leaving 18 bases between them.

Material for sequencing was naive CD8+ T cells sorted from blood. This clonotype originated in a man aged 18 to 30 in good health. V gene TRBV15 combines with J gene TRBJ1-5, with D maybe TRBD1 (6 bases). The CDR3 here is CATRGEQGADSNQPQHF. CDR3 DNA sequence: TGTGCCACCAGGGGGGAACAGGGTGCCGATAGCAATCAGCCCCAGCATTTT.